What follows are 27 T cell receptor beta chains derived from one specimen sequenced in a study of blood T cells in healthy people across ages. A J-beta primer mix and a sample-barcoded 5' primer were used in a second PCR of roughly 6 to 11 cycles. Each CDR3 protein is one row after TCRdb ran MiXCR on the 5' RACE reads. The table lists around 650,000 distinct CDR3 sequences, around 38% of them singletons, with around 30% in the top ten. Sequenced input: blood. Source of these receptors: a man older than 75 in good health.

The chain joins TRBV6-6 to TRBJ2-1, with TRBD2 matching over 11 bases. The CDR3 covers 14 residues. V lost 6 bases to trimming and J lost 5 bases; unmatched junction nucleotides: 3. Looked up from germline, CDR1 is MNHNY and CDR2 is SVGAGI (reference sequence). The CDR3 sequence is CASSTSGRNNEQFF. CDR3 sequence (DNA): TGTGCCAGCAGCACTAGCGGGAGAAACAATGAGCAGTTCTTC.

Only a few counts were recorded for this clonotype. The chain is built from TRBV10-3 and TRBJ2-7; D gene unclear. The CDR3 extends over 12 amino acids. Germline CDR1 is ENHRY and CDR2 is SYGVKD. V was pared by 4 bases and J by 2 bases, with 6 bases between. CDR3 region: CAISAATYEQYF. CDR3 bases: TGTGCCATCAGTGCGGCGACCTACGAGCAGTACTTC.

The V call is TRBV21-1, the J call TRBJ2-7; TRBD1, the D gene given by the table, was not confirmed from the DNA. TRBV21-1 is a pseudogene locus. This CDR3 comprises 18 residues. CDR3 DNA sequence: TGTGCCAGCAGCAAAGCGGGACAGGGGCCGGGAACTACTGATGAGCAGTACTTC. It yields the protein CASSKAGQGPGTTDEQYF.

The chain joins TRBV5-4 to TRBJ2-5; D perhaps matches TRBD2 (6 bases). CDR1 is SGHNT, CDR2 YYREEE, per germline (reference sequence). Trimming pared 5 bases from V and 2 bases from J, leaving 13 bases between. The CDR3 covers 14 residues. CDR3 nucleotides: TGTGCCAGCAGACGGGACTCACGACAAGAGACCCAGTACTTC. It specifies CASRRDSRQETQYF.

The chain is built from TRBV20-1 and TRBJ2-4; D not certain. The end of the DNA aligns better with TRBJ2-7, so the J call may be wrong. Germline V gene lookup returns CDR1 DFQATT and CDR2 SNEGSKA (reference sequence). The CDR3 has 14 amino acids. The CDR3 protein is CSARGRWVSYEQYF. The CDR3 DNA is TGCAGTGCTAGGGGCAGGTGGGTGTCCTACGAGCAGTACTTC.

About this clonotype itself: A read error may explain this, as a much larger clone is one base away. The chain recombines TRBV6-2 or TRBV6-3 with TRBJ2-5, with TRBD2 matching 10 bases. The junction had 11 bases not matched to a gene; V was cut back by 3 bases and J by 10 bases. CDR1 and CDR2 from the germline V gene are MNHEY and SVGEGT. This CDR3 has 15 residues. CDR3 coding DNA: TGTGCCAGCAGTTATTCCCTAGCGGGGGCCTCAGGCCAGTACTTC. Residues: CASSYSLAGASGQYF.

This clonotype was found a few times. The CDR3 nucleotides read TGCGCCAGCAGCGGCGGACGAGCGGGGGGGGGATACAATGAGCAGTTCTTC. Translating it yields CASSGGRAGGGYNEQFF. The chain joins TRBV5-1 to TRBJ2-1; 10 bases are a match to TRBD2. Losses at the gene ends were 4 bases for V and 4 bases for J; bases not matched to a gene: 11. Germline values: CDR1 SGHRS, CDR2 YFSETQ. This CDR3 has 17 amino acids.

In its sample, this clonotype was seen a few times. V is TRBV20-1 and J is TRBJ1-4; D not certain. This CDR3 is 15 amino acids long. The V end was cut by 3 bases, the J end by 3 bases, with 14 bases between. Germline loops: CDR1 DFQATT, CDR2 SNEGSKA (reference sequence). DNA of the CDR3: TGCAGTGCTAGTTATTCGACAACCTCTAATGAAAAACTGTTTTTT. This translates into CSASYSTTSNEKLFF.

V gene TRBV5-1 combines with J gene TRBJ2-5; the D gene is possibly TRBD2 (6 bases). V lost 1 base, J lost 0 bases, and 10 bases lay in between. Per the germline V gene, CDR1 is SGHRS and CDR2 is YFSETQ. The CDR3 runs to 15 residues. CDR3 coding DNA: TGCGCCAGCAGCTTGACTAGCTTATACCAAGAGACCCAGTACTTC. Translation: CASSLTSLYQETQYF. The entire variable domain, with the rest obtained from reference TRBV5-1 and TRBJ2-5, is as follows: KAGVTQTPRYLIKTRGQQVTLSCSPISGHRSVSWYQQTPGQGLQFLFEYFSETQRNKGNFPGRFSGRQFSNSRSEMNVSTLELGDSALYLCASSLTSLYQETQYFGPGTRLLVL.

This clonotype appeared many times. The CDR3, as DNA: TGTGCCAGCAGTTACCCCGAGGGTGAAGGCCAAGAGACCCAGTACTTC. This sequence encodes CASSYPEGEGQETQYF. V is TRBV6-5 and J is TRBJ2-5; a possible D gene is TRBD2 (5 bases). In germline, CDR1 is MNHEY, CDR2 SVGAGI. The V and J ends lost 2 bases and 1 base respectively, with 14 bases between them. This CDR3 region has 16 residues.

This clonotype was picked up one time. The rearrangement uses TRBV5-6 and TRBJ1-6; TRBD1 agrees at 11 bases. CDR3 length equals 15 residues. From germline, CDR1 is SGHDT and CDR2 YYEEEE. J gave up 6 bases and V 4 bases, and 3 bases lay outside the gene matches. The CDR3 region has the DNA TGTGCCAGCAGCGGACAGGGGGCGAGTAATTCACCCCTCCACTTT. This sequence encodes CASSGQGASNSPLHF.

CDR3 residues: CASSLEGFSYNEQFF. CDR3 DNA sequence: TGTGCCAGCAGCTTAGAGGGGTTCTCCTACAATGAGCAGTTCTTC. The rearrangement links TRBV11-2 to TRBJ2-1; D is unclear. The CDR3 length is 15 residues. The germline gives CDR1 SGHAT, CDR2 FQNNGV. V shed 0 bases and J shed 0 bases, with 6 bases lying between them.

The CDR3 sequence is CSASRQDLAYEQYF. The CDR3 bases are TGCAGTGCTAGCCGGCAGGACCTCGCCTACGAGCAGTACTTC. V and J are TRBV20-1 and TRBJ2-4; unclear D gene. The J call may not be correct, given that the DNA end is closer to TRBJ2-7. CDR1 DFQATT and CDR2 SNEGSKA come from the germline V gene (reference sequence). The CDR3 has 14 residues.

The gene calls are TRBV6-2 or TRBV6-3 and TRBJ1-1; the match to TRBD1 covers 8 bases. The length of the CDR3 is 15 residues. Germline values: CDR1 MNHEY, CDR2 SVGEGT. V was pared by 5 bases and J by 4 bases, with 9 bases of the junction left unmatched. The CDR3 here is CASSRPRGRITEAFF. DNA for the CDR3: TGTGCCAGCAGTCGGCCCAGGGGGCGAATCACTGAAGCTTTCTTT.

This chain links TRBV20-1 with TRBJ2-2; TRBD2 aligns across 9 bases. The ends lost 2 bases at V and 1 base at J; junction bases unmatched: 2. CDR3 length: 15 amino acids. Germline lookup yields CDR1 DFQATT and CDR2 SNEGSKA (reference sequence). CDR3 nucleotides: TGCAGTGCTAGACGTAGCGGGAGGAACACCGGGGAGCTGTTTTTT. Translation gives CSARRSGRNTGELFF.

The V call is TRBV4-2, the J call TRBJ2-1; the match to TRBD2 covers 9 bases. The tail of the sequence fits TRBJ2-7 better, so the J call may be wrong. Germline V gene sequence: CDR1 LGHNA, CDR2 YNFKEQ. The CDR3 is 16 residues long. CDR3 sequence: CASSLSGGTTYNEQYF. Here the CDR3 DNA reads TGTGCCAGCAGCCTAAGCGGGGGGACTACCTACAATGAGCAGTACTTC.

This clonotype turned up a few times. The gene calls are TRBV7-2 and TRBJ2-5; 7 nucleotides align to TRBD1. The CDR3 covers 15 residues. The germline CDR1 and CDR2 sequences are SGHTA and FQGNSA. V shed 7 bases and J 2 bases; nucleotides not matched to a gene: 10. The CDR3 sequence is CASTLTGRGQETQYF. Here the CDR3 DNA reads TGTGCCAGCACCTTGACAGGGCGAGGGCAAGAGACCCAGTACTTC.

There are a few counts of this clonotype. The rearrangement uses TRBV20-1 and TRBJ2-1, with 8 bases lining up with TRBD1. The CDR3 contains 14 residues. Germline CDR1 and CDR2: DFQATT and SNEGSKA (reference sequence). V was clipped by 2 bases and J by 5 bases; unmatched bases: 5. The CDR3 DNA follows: TGCAGTGCTAGACGCGGGACAGGTAACAATGAGCAGTTCTTC. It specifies CSARRGTGNNEQFF.

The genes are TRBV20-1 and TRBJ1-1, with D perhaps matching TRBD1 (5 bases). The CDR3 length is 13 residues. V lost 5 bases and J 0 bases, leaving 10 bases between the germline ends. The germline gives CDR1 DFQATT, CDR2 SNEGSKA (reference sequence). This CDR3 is CSAGETVNTEAFF. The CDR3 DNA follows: TGCAGTGCTGGCGAGACAGTGAACACTGAAGCTTTCTTT.

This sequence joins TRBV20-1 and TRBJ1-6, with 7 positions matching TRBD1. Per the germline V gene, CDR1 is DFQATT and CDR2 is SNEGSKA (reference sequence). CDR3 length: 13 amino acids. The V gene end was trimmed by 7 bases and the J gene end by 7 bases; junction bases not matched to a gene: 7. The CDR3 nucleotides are TGCAGTGGGACCGGGACAGCGAATTCACCCCTCCACTTT. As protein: CSGTGTANSPLHF.

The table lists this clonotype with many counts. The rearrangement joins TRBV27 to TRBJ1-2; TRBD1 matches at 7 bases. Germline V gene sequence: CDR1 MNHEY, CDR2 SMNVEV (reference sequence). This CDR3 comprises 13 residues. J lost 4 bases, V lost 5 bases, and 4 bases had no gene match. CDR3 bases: TGTGCCAGCAGTACCAGGGGGATCTATGGCTACACCTTC. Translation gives CASSTRGIYGYTF.

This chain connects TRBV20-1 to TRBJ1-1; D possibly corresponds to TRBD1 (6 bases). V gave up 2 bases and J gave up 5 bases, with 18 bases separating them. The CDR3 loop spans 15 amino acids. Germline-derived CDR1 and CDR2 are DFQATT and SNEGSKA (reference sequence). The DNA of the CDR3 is TGCAGTGCTAGACCCCGGGTACAGGGACGGACTGAAGCTTTCTTT. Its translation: CSARPRVQGRTEAFF.

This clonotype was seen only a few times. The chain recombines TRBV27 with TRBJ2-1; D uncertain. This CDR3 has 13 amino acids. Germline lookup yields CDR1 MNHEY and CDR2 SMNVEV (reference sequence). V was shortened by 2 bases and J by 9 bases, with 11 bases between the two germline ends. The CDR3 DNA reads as TGTGCCAGCAGTTTAAAGGCCGGGCTTGAGCAGTTCTTC. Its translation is CASSLKAGLEQFF.

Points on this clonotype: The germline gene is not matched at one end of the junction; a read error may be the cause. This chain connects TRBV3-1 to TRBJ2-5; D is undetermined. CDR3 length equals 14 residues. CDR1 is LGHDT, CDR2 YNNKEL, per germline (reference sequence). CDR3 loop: CASSQESTQETQYF. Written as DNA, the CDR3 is TGTGCCAGCAGCCAAGAGTCGACCCAAGAAACCCAGTACTTC.

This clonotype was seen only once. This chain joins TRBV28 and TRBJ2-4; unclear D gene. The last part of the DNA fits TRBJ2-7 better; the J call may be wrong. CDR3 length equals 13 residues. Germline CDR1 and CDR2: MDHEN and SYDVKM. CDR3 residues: CASISQTPYEQYF. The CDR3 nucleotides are TGTGCCAGCATTAGTCAGACACCCTACGAGCAGTACTTC.

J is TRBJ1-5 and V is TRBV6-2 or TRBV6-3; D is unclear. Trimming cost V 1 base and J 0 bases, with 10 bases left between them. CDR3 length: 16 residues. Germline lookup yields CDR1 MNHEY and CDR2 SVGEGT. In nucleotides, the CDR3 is TGTGCCAGCAGTTACTTCTGGCAGCTTAGCAATCAGCCCCAGCATTTT. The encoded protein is CASSYFWQLSNQPQHF.

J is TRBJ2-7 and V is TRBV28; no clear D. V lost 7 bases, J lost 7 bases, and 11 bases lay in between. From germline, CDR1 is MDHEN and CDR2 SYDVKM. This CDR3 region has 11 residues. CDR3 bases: TGTGCCAGCATATCGAACAAGGAGCAGTACTTC. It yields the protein CASISNKEQYF.